Listed here is a single T cell receptor beta chain. This receptor's antigen is unknown. One end of the junction fails to match germline, which may point to a read error. These data originate in a study of T cell responses to AZD1222 COVID-19 vaccine (dated by TCRdb to about 2021). Context from the whole study: AZD1222 recipients given second doses at about 4 weeks or at about 12 weeks were pooled, since spike-specific TCR depth and breadth were not found to differ between the two schedules. Trial participants were enrolled into age subgroups of 18-55, 56-69 and 70-plus years, which contained roughly 140, 27 and 60 TCR-sequenced participants, respectively. A total of approximately 250 trial participants underwent TCR sequencing, of whom some 200 had received two doses of AZD1222 and about 25 had received two doses of the MenACWY control vaccine.

Study-wide findings and limitations: Participants were mostly white British and included more females than males, and it was suggested by the authors that clonal diversity may have been underestimated. Conclusions about previously exposed vaccinees were limited because only six AZD1222 recipients were SARS-CoV-2 seropositive at baseline. Nearly half of unique spike-specific TCRs reportedly recognized epitopes outside regions mutated in the B.1.351 and B.1.1.7 variants. In the small 56-69-year group, the increase in depth fell short of significance, most likely because of low power. No day 14 peak-response samples were available, so repertoires were characterized only after the peak T cell response. CD4 TCRs associated with the vaccine covered the entire spike protein, and the dominant responses were in regions 160-218 and 743-854. After two AZD1222 doses, both the breadth and the depth of spike-specific TCRs were significantly higher than at day 0 and than in MenACWY recipients.

The CDR3, from cysteine to phenylalanine, totals 14 residues. Only the CDR3 region is kept as DNA, spanning 42 bases read in frame from base 1. CDR1 and CDR2 (SNHLY, FYNNEI) derive from the germline V gene. Interpreted using the paper, the time point label stands for: baseline before first vaccination. Samples from vaccinated people were obtained from the UK trials COV001 and COV002, which included a single-blind randomized controlled phase 2/3 trial of AZD1222 (ChAdOx1 nCoV-19) in healthy adults. For TCRbeta chain sequencing, PBMC samples were collected from trial participants at day 0 and at day 28 after the second dose. The CDR3 regions of human TCRbeta chains were analyzed by immunosequencing. In the authors' own workflow: Repertoire TCRs were matched against a reference library of SARS-CoV-2-specific TCRs generated with the MIRA antigen-specificity platform. Breadth was defined as the fraction of unique TCRs that were SARS-CoV-2-associated. Depth was defined as the fraction of total T cells that were SARS-CoV-2-associated. Using the MIRA data, each spike-specific TCR was mapped to the spike region that the TCR reacts to and placed in a CD4 or CD8 class. Log10-transformed breadth and depth values were compared by one-way ANOVA with Sidak's multiple comparisons tests. TCRdb took over this immuneACCESS table, retaining in-frame rearrangements with V and J assigned. Such tables are incomplete; in checked studies, under half of the missing clones stem from an unresolved V gene, and the remainder is unexplained. That table is the source of V, J and clone size, and D and trimming were worked out from the DNA. The sample contains roughly 150,000 clones, 80% to 95% of them found a single time. The ten largest clones take up over 1.5% of the sample.

Specimen: peripheral blood, collected on day 0 of AZD1222 vaccination. This TCR was recovered from an adult in good health. The V gene is TRBV2 and the J gene is TRBJ2-5; the D gene lacks a confident call. The nucleotide sequence reads TGTGTCAGCAGTGATTCGGCAGAGCAAGAGACCCAGTACTTC. This encodes CVSSDSAEQETQYF. With the rest looked up from the reference TRBV2 and TRBJ2-5 genes rather than sequenced, the full variable domain is EPEVTQTPSHQVTQMGQEVILRCVPISNHLYFYWYRQILGQKVEFLVSFYNNEISEKSEIFDDQFSVERPDGSNFTLKIRSTKLEDSAMYFCVSSDSAEQETQYFGPGTRLLVL.